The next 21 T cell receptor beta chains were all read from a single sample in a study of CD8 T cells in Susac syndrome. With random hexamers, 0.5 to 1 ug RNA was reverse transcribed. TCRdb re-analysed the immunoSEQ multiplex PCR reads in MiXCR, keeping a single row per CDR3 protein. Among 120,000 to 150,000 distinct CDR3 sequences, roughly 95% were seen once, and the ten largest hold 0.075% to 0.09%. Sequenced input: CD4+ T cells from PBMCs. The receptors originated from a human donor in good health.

The CDR3 spells CASSPGAAIGYEQYF. The CDR3 coding sequence is TGTGCCAGCAGCCCCGGCGCAGCGATAGGGTACGAGCAGTACTTC. The chain links TRBV28 to TRBJ2-7; D is unresolved. The CDR3 is 15 residues long. Germline CDR1 is MDHEN and CDR2 is SYDVKM. Trimming removed 6 bases at V and 4 bases at J, with 19 bases between. The variable domain in full, completed from reference TRBV28 and TRBJ2-7, reads DVKVTQSSRYLVKRTGEKVFLECVQDMDHENMFWYRQDPGLGLRLIYFSYDVKMKEKGDIPEGYSVSREKKERFSLILESASTNQTSMYLCASSPGAAIGYEQYFGPGTRLTVT.

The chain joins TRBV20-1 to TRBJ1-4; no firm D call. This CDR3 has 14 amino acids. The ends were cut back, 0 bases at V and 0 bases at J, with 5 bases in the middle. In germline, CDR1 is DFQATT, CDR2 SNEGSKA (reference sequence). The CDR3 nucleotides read TGCAGTGCTAGAGAGAGGTCAACTAATGAAAAACTGTTTTTT. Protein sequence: CSARERSTNEKLFF.

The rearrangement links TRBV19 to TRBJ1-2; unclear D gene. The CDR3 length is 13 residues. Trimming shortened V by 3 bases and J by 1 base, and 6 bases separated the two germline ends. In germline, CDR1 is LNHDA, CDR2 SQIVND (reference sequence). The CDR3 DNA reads TGTGCCAGTAGTATCAGCCTTAACTATGGCTACACCTTC. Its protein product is CASSISLNYGYTF. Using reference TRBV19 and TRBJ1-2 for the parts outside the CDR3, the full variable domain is DGGITQSPKYLFRKEGQNVTLSCEQNLNHDAMYWYRQDPGQGLRLIYYSQIVNDFQKGDIAEGYSVSREKKESFPLTVTSAQKNPTAFYLCASSISLNYGYTFGSGTRLTVV.

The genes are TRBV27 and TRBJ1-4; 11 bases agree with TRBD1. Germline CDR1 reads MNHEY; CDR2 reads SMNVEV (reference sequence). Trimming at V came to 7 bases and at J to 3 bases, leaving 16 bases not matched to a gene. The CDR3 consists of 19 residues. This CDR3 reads CASIESGQGAEKANEKLFF. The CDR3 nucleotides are TGTGCCAGCATCGAGTCAGGACAGGGGGCAGAGAAAGCTAATGAAAAACTGTTTTTT.

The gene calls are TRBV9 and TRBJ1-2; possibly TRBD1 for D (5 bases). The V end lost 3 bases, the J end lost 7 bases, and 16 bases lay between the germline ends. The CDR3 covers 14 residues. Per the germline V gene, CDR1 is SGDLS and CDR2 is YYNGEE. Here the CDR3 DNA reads TGTGCCAGCAGCGCGGCAGGGAATTGGGGTGGCTACACCTTC. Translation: CASSAAGNWGGYTF.

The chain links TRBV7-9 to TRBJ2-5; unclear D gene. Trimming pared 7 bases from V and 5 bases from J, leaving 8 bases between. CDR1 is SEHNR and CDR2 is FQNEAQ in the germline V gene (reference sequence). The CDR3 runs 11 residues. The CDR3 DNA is TGTGCCAGCACCCCCGGGGAGACCCAGTACTTC. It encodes CASTPGETQYF. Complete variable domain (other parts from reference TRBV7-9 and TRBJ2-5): DTGVSQNPRHKITKRGQNVTFRCDPISEHNRLYWYRQTLGQGPEFLTYFQNEAQLEKSRLLSDRFSAERPKGSFSTLEIQRTEQGDSAMYLCASTPGETQYFGPGTRLLVL.

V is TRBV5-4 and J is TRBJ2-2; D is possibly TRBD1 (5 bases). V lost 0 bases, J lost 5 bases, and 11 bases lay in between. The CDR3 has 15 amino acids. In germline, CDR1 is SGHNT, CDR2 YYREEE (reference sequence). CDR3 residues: CASSLEGVLTGELFF. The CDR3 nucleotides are TGTGCCAGCAGCTTGGAAGGGGTTCTAACCGGGGAGCTGTTTTTT.

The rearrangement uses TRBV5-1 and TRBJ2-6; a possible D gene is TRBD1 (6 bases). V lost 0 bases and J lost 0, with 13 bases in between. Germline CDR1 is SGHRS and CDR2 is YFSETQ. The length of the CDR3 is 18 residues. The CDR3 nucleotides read TGCGCCAGCAGCTTGGTGGTTGGCAGGGGCTCTGGGGCCAACGTCCTGACTTTC. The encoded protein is CASSLVVGRGSGANVLTF.

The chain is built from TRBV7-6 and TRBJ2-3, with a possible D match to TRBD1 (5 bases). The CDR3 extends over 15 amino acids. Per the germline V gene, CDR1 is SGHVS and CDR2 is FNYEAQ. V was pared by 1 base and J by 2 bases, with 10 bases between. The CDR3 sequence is CASSLVGATTDTQYF. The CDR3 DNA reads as TGTGCCAGCAGCTTAGTAGGGGCCACCACAGATACGCAGTATTTT.

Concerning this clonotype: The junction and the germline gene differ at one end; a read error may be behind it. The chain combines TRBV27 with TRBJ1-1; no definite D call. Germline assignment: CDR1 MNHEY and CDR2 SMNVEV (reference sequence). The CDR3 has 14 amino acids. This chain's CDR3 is CASSSLRGDTEASF. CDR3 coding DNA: TGTGCCAGCAGTTCTCTGAGAGGTGACACTGAAGCTTCCTTT.

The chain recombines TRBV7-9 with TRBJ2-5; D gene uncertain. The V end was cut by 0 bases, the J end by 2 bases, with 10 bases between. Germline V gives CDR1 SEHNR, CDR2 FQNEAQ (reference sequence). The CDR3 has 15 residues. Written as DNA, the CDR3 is TGTGCCAGCAGCTTAGCCTTGACGTCTCAAGAGACCCAGTACTTC. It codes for CASSLALTSQETQYF.

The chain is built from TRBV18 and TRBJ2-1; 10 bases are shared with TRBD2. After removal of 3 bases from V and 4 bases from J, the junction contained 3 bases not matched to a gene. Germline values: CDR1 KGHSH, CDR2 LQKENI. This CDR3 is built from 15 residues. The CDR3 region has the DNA TGTGCCAGCTCACCGGGACTAGCGTGGTACAATGAGCAGTTCTTC. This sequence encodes CASSPGLAWYNEQFF.

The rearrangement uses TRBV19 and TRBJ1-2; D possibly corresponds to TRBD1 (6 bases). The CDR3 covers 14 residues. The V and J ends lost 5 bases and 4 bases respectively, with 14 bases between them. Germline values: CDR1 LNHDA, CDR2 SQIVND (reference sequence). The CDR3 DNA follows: TGTGCCAGTAGTCCGACAGGATTCATCTATGGCTACACCTTC. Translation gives CASSPTGFIYGYTF.

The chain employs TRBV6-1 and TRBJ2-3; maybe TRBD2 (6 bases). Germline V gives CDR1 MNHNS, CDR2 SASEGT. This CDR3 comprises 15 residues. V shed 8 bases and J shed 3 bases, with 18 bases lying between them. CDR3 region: CASVLSDGSTDTQYF. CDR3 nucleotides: TGTGCCAGCGTCCTTTCGGACGGGAGTACAGATACGCAGTATTTT.

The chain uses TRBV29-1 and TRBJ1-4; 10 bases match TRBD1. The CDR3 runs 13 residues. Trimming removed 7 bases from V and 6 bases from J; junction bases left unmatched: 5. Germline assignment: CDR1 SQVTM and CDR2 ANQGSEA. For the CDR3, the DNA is TGCAGCGCCAGGACAGGGGGAGATGAAAAACTGTTTTTT. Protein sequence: CSARTGGDEKLFF.

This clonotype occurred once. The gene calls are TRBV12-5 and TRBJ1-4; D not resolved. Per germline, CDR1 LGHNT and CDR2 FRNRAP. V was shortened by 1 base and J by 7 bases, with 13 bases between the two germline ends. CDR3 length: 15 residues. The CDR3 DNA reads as TGTGCTAGTGGTTTGGCCTTCGGCCGGATTGAAAAACTGTTTTTT. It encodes CASGLAFGRIEKLFF.

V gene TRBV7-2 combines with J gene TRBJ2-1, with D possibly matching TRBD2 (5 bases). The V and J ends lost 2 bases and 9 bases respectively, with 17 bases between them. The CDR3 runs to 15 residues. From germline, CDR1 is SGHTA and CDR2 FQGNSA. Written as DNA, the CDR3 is TGTGCCAGCAGCTTAATTGGGGTGGGAGTAGGTGAGCAGTTCTTC. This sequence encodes CASSLIGVGVGEQFF.

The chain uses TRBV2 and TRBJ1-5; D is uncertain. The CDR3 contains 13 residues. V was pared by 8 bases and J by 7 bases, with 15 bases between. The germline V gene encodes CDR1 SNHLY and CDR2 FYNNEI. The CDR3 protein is CASQGQALQPQHF. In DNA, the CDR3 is TGTGCCAGCCAAGGTCAGGCTTTACAGCCCCAGCATTTT. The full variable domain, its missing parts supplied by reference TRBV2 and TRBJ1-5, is EPEVTQTPSHQVTQMGQEVILRCVPISNHLYFYWYRQILGQKVEFLVSFYNNEISEKSEIFDDQFSVERPDGSNFTLKIRSTKLEDSAMYFCASQGQALQPQHFGDGTRLSIL.

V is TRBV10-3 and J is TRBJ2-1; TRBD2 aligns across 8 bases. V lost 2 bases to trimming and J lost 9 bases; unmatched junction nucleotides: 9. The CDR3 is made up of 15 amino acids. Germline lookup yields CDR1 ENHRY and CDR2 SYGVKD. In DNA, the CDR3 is TGTGCCATCAGTGAGACGCGAGCGGGAGTGGGTGAGCAGTTCTTC. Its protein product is CAISETRAGVGEQFF.

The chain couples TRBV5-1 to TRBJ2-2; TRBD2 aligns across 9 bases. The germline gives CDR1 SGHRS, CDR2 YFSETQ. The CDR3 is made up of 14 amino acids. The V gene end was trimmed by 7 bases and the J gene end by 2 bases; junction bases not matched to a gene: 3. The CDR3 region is CASCSGSNTGELFF. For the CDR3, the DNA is TGCGCCAGCTGTAGCGGGAGCAACACCGGGGAGCTGTTTTTT.

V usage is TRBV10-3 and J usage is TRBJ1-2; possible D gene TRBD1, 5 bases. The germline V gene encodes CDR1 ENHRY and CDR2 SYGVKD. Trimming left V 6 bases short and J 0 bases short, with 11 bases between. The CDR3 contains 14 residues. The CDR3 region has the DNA TGTGCCATCAGCGGTAGGGGACCTAACTATGGCTACACCTTC. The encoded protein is CAISGRGPNYGYTF.